Below, 20 T cell receptor beta chains from the same sample are listed, as sequenced in a study of blood T cell repertoires in COVID-19 (dated by TCRdb to about 2020). The library was built by means of the immunoSEQ multiplex PCR assay. TCRdb took over this immuneACCESS table, retaining in-frame rearrangements with V and J assigned. Such tables are incomplete; in checked studies, under half of the missing clones stem from an unresolved V gene, and the remainder is unexplained. The sample table lists approximately 440,000 clones, about nine tenths of them with a count of one. The top ten constitute under 0.85% of the sample. Sequenced sample: PBMCs or T cells enriched from blood (not recorded which). These receptors all stem from a young woman who had recovered from COVID-19.

The rearrangement uses TRBV6-5 and TRBJ1-2, with D tentatively TRBD1 (6 bases). The CDR3 covers 15 residues. V lost 6 bases to trimming and J lost 2 bases, with 16 bases between them. Germline V CDR1 and CDR2: MNHEY, SVGAGI. In nucleotides, the CDR3 is TGTGCCAGCAGGGGCGGGGGCAGGCTAAACTATGGCTACACCTTC. The encoded protein is CASRGGGRLNYGYTF.

J is TRBJ1-3 and V is TRBV6-5; D might be TRBD1 (6 bases). CDR1 is MNHEY, CDR2 SVGAGI, per germline. V was cut by 5 bases and J by 2 bases, with 10 bases left in between. This CDR3 is built from 14 residues. Here the CDR3 DNA reads TGTGCCAGCAGTCGGACAGATCCTGGAAACACCATATATTTT. It yields the protein CASSRTDPGNTIYF.

The V and J genes are TRBV28 and TRBJ1-2, with 9 bases that match TRBD1. CDR1 is MDHEN, CDR2 SYDVKM, per germline. The CDR3 runs to 14 residues. J was trimmed by 3 bases and V by 4 bases; bases with no gene match: 3. The CDR3 loop is CASSSRTGDYGYTF. CDR3 sequence (DNA): TGTGCCAGCAGTTCTCGGACAGGGGACTATGGCTACACCTTC.

The DNA for the CDR3 is TGTGCCAGCAAGCCGGGACTAGGAGCCTCCAATGAGCAGTTCTTC. Encoded protein: CASKPGLGASNEQFF. The V and J genes are TRBV6-5 and TRBJ2-1; 8 bases fit TRBD2. This CDR3 contains 15 residues. Per the germline V gene, CDR1 is MNHEY and CDR2 is SVGAGI. The junction had 11 bases not matched to a gene; V was cut back by 7 bases and J by 6 bases.

This clone has only a few counts. V is TRBV12-3 or TRBV12-4 and J is TRBJ1-4, with D possibly matching TRBD1 (5 bases). This CDR3 has 13 residues. The germline V and J ends were trimmed by 2 bases and 7 bases, with 8 bases remaining between them. DNA of the CDR3: TGTGCCAGCAGTTTATACAGGAGTGAAAAACTGTTTTTT. Translated: CASSLYRSEKLFF.

The CDR3 sequence: CASSVPAGGPQETQYF. The CDR3 nucleotides read TGTGCCAGCAGTGTTCCGGCAGGGGGTCCCCAAGAGACCCAGTACTTC. The V gene is TRBV6-1, the J gene TRBJ2-5, with 7 bases matching TRBD1. The ends lost 4 bases at V and 1 base at J; junction bases unmatched: 9. The CDR3 runs 16 residues. The germline V gene has CDR1 MNHNS and CDR2 SASEGT.

Comments on this clone: This specimen includes other DNA sequences encoding the same CDR3. The chain recombines TRBV4-1 with TRBJ1-1, with 7 bases matching TRBD1. The CDR3 is made up of 14 amino acids. Germline loops: CDR1 MGHRA, CDR2 YSYEKL. Trimming cost V 3 bases and J 0 bases; bases outside gene matches: 1. Written as DNA, the CDR3 is TGCGCCAGCAGCCAGACAGGGCTGAACACTGAAGCTTTCTTT. This sequence encodes CASSQTGLNTEAFF.

The rearrangement joins TRBV19 to TRBJ2-5; maybe TRBD2 (6 bases). The germline CDR1 and CDR2 sequences are LNHDA and SQIVND (reference sequence). V lost 2 bases and J lost 4, with 14 bases in between. CDR3 size: 15 residues. CDR3 bases: TGTGCCAGTAGTATATTGGGGGGAAGTATAGAGACCCAGTACTTC. It translates to CASSILGGSIETQYF.

This clone was counted a few times. The chain uses TRBV6-2 or TRBV6-3 and TRBJ2-7; 13 bases map to TRBD2. The germline V gene encodes CDR1 MNHEY and CDR2 SVGEGT. After removal of 4 bases from V and 0 bases from J, the junction contained 15 bases not matched to a gene. The CDR3 is 20 amino acids. The CDR3 is CASSSFYRTSGGPNSYEQYF. CDR3 nucleotide sequence: TGTGCCAGCAGTTCATTCTATCGGACTAGCGGGGGCCCAAACTCCTACGAGCAGTACTTC.

This rearrangement joins TRBV5-1 to TRBJ1-1; D is undetermined. CDR3 length: 12 amino acids. CDR1 SGHRS and CDR2 YFSETQ come from the germline V gene. The V end was cut by 0 bases, the J end by 8 bases, with 8 bases between. The CDR3 DNA sequence: TGCGCCAGCAGCTTGGACAGTCGAGAAGCTTTCTTT. Its protein product is CASSLDSREAFF.

The chain is built from TRBV6-5 and TRBJ2-1; 9 bases fit TRBD2. In germline, CDR1 is MNHEY, CDR2 SVGAGI. Trimming took 4 bases from V and 7 from J; bases not matched to a gene: 8. The CDR3 contains 15 residues. The CDR3 DNA sequence: TGTGCCAGCAGTTCCGGGGCTAGCGGGAAAAATGAGCAGTTCTTC. It specifies CASSSGASGKNEQFF.

The rearrangement links TRBV18 to TRBJ2-5; tentative D call: TRBD2 (5 bases). The germline gives CDR1 KGHSH, CDR2 LQKENI. V lost 3 bases and J 1 base, leaving 6 bases between the germline ends. The CDR3 totals 13 residues. DNA for the CDR3: TGTGCCAGCTCACCGGCGGGCCAAGAGACCCAGTACTTC. Translating gives CASSPAGQETQYF.

CDR3 DNA: TGTGCCAGCAGCCCCGGAGTTAATTCACCCCTCCACTTT. Translated: CASSPGVNSPLHF. The chain links TRBV7-8 to TRBJ1-6; D is undetermined. Between the trimmed V and J ends, which lost 5 bases and 6 bases, there was a span of 8 bases. Germline V gene sequence: CDR1 SGHVS, CDR2 FQNEAQ. The CDR3 is 13 residues long.

The chain is built from TRBV12-3 or TRBV12-4 and TRBJ2-1; D gene uncertain. The CDR3 has 12 amino acids. V was shortened by 5 bases and J by 6 bases, with 8 bases between the two germline ends. As DNA, the CDR3 is TGTGCCAGCAGTCTCGGGTCCAATGAGCAGTTCTTC. Translating it yields CASSLGSNEQFF.

V gene TRBV18 combines with J gene TRBJ1-4; tentatively, D is TRBD1 (5 bases). Germline CDR1 is KGHSH and CDR2 is LQKENI. CDR3 length: 13 amino acids. V shed 4 bases and J shed 8 bases, with 11 bases lying between them. CDR3 residues: CASSLGAGEKLFF. As DNA, the CDR3 is TGTGCCAGCTCACTTGGGGCGGGAGAAAAACTGTTTTTT.

This clone was detected a few times. The chain uses TRBV27 and TRBJ1-4; a possible D gene is TRBD1 (6 bases). The length of the CDR3 is 13 residues. Germline V CDR1 and CDR2: MNHEY, SMNVEV (reference sequence). The V gene lost 3 bases and the J gene lost 4 bases, with 6 bases spanning the gap. The CDR3 here is CASSFRGNEKLFF. For the CDR3, the DNA is TGTGCCAGCAGTTTCAGGGGTAATGAAAAACTGTTTTTT.

This chain uses TRBV4-1 with TRBJ2-7; 7 bases agree with TRBD2. Trimming at V came to 0 bases and at J to 0 bases, leaving 8 bases not matched to a gene. This CDR3 is 17 amino acids long. The germline V gene has CDR1 MGHRA and CDR2 YSYEKL. CDR3 protein: CASSQDPRRGNSYEQYF. In DNA, the CDR3 is TGCGCCAGCAGCCAAGATCCTAGGCGGGGGAACTCCTACGAGCAGTACTTC.

The chain carries TRBV10-2 and TRBJ1-6, with D perhaps matching TRBD1 (6 bases). The CDR3 runs 17 residues. With 1 base removed from V and 7 bases from J, the gap between germline ends came to 17 bases. The germline gives CDR1 WSHSY, CDR2 SAAADI. CDR3 residues: CASSEWGGPVGNSPLHF. The CDR3 bases are TGCGCCAGCAGTGAGTGGGGGGGCCCGGTTGGAAATTCACCCCTCCACTTT.

The CDR3 DNA is TGTGCCAGCAGCTGGGGAAACAGGGGGGGTGCTAGAGATGGCTACACCTTC. Amino acid sequence: CASSWGNRGGARDGYTF. The J gene is TRBJ1-2, the V gene TRBV5-6; 8 positions match TRBD1. The CDR3 is made up of 17 amino acids. Unmatched junction bases numbered 16, after V lost 3 bases and J lost 6 bases. Germline values: CDR1 SGHDT, CDR2 YYEEEE.

The rearrangement joins TRBV19 to TRBJ2-1; the match to TRBD1 covers 8 bases. The CDR3 extends over 15 amino acids. Germline values: CDR1 LNHDA, CDR2 SQIVND (reference sequence). Unmatched junction bases numbered 6, after V lost 5 bases and J lost 3 bases. CDR3 sequence reads: CASSLQGAIYNEQFF. The CDR3 nucleotides read TGTGCCAGTAGTCTTCAGGGGGCAATCTACAATGAGCAGTTCTTC.